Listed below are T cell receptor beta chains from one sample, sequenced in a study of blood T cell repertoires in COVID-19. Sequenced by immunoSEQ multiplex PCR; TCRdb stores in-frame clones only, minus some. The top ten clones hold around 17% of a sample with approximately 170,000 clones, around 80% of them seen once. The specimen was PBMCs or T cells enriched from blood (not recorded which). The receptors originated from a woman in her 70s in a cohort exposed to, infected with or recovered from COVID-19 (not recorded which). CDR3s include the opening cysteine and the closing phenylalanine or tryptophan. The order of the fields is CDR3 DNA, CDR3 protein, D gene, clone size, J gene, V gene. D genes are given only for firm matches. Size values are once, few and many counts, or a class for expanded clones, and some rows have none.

cdr3_nt: TGTGCCAGTGGAGGGACAGGGGGCGGCAATGGCTACACCTTC; cdr3_aa: CASGGTGGGNGYTF; d_call: TRBD1; clone_size: once; j_call: TRBJ1-2; v_call: TRBV27
cdr3_nt: TGTGCCAGCAGTTTAGGCGGGAGGCCCTCAGATACGCAGTATTTT; cdr3_aa: CASSLGGRPSDTQYF; d_call: TRBD2; clone_size: .; j_call: TRBJ2-3; v_call: TRBV27
cdr3_nt: TGTGCCAGCTCACCGGGAGTCGGGGAGCTGTTTTTT; cdr3_aa: CASSPGVGELFF; d_call: .; clone_size: .; j_call: TRBJ2-2; v_call: TRBV18
cdr3_nt: TGTGCCAGCAGTTCCGGGGAAGGAGCGTACGAGCAGTACTTC; cdr3_aa: CASSSGEGAYEQYF; d_call: .; clone_size: .; j_call: TRBJ2-7; v_call: TRBV28
cdr3_nt: TGTGCCAGCAGCTCAAGAGGGGGGGACGGCGAGCAGTACTTC; cdr3_aa: CASSSRGGDGEQYF; d_call: .; clone_size: .; j_call: TRBJ2-7; v_call: TRBV9
cdr3_nt: TGTGCCAGCAGTCTCATCGGCTCTGGAAACACCATATATTTT; cdr3_aa: CASSLIGSGNTIYF; d_call: .; clone_size: .; j_call: TRBJ1-3; v_call: TRBV6-5
cdr3_nt: TGTGCCAGCAGCCTCGCGGGGGTCGGATATGAAGCTTTCTTT; cdr3_aa: CASSLAGVGYEAFF; d_call: .; clone_size: once; j_call: TRBJ1-1; v_call: TRBV6-6
cdr3_nt: TGTGCCAGCCTACCCGGGACAGGGGGAGGCACTGAAGCTTTCTTT; cdr3_aa: CASLPGTGGGTEAFF; d_call: TRBD1; clone_size: .; j_call: TRBJ1-1; v_call: TRBV18
cdr3_nt: TGTGCCAGCAGCTTCCCAGGGGGTGAGCAGTTCTTC; cdr3_aa: CASSFPGGEQFF; d_call: TRBD1; clone_size: .; j_call: TRBJ2-1; v_call: TRBV7-3
cdr3_nt: TGTGCCACCCTAGCCGGGACAGGGGTTGGCTACACCTTC; cdr3_aa: CATLAGTGVGYTF; d_call: TRBD1; clone_size: few; j_call: TRBJ1-2; v_call: TRBV27
cdr3_nt: TGTGCCAGCAGATCCTCGGGGGAGGCTCAGCCCCAGCATTTT; cdr3_aa: CASRSSGEAQPQHF; d_call: .; clone_size: once; j_call: TRBJ1-5; v_call: TRBV6-6
cdr3_nt: TGTGCCAGCACCCTTTATAGCGGGAGACTGTTCTTC; cdr3_aa: CASTLYSGRLFF; d_call: TRBD2; clone_size: few; j_call: TRBJ2-1; v_call: TRBV12-3/TRBV12-4
cdr3_nt: TGTGCCAGCAGCCAAACAGGGTCGGGGTCACCCCTCCACTTT; cdr3_aa: CASSQTGSGSPLHF; d_call: .; clone_size: few; j_call: TRBJ1-6; v_call: TRBV5-6
cdr3_nt: TGTGCCAGCAGTCGCAGGGATGCCGGGGAGCTGTTTTTT; cdr3_aa: CASSRRDAGELFF; d_call: .; clone_size: .; j_call: TRBJ2-2; v_call: TRBV6-5
cdr3_nt: TGTGCCAGCACGACAGTCCCATATGGCTACACCTTC; cdr3_aa: CASTTVPYGYTF; d_call: .; clone_size: .; j_call: TRBJ1-2; v_call: TRBV6-5
cdr3_nt: TGTGCCAGCAGCCAACTATTACAGAGCACAGATACGCAGTATTTT; cdr3_aa: CASSQLLQSTDTQYF; d_call: .; clone_size: .; j_call: TRBJ2-3; v_call: TRBV3-1/TRBV3-2
cdr3_nt: TGTGCCAGTAGTACAAGGGAGGATCGGATCCATCAGCCCCAGCATTTT; cdr3_aa: CASSTREDRIHQPQHF; d_call: .; clone_size: few; j_call: TRBJ1-5; v_call: TRBV19
cdr3_nt: TGTGCCAGCAGTCTCCTTGGGGAGTCCGCTTTCTTT; cdr3_aa: CASSLLGESAFF; d_call: .; clone_size: .; j_call: TRBJ1-1; v_call: TRBV28
cdr3_nt: TGTGCCAGCAGCCCCCGTAGGAGCGGGAGAGGGGTCGACGAGCAGTACTTC; cdr3_aa: CASSPRRSGRGVDEQYF; d_call: TRBD2; clone_size: .; j_call: TRBJ2-7; v_call: TRBV11-2
cdr3_nt: TGTGCCAGCAGCTTAGGGTGGACAGGCTATGGCTACACCTTC; cdr3_aa: CASSLGWTGYGYTF; d_call: TRBD1; clone_size: .; j_call: TRBJ1-2; v_call: TRBV7-9
cdr3_nt: TGCGCCAGCAGCTCCCTCGGGGGACTATTATCCTACGAGCAGTACTTC; cdr3_aa: CASSSLGGLLSYEQYF; d_call: TRBD2; clone_size: .; j_call: TRBJ2-7; v_call: TRBV5-1
cdr3_nt: TGTGCCAGCAGCTTAGTTAGTATGGTGCAGTACTTC; cdr3_aa: CASSLVSMVQYF; d_call: .; clone_size: few; j_call: TRBJ2-7; v_call: TRBV7-9
cdr3_nt: TGTGCCAGCAGCGCCAACATGCCTGGTGAGCAGTTCTTC; cdr3_aa: CASSANMPGEQFF; d_call: .; clone_size: .; j_call: TRBJ2-1; v_call: TRBV11-2
cdr3_nt: TGTGCCACCGGGAGGGCAAAGCCTTCTGAAGCTTTCTTT; cdr3_aa: CATGRAKPSEAFF; d_call: .; clone_size: few; j_call: TRBJ1-1; v_call: TRBV7-2
cdr3_nt: TGTGCCAGCAGCCAAGAACTAGCGGGGTTCAAAAACATTCAGTACTTC; cdr3_aa: CASSQELAGFKNIQYF; d_call: TRBD2; clone_size: .; j_call: TRBJ2-4; v_call: TRBV4-2
cdr3_nt: TGTGCCAGCAGTTACGACGGGACCAAAAACATTCAGTACTTC; cdr3_aa: CASSYDGTKNIQYF; d_call: .; clone_size: .; j_call: TRBJ2-4; v_call: TRBV6-5
cdr3_nt: TGTGCCATCAGTGAGATGACTAGCTACAATGAGCAGTTCTTC; cdr3_aa: CAISEMTSYNEQFF; d_call: .; clone_size: .; j_call: TRBJ2-1; v_call: TRBV10-3
cdr3_nt: TGTGCCAGCAGCAAGACAGGGTCCATGGATCAGCCCCAGCATTTT; cdr3_aa: CASSKTGSMDQPQHF; d_call: TRBD1; clone_size: .; j_call: TRBJ1-5; v_call: TRBV7-9